The clone carrying this T cell receptor (beta chain) was seen at least ten times. The record originates from a study of neurological immune-mediated disorders. Germline V gives CDR1 SNHLY, CDR2 FYNNEI. Trimming removed 5 bases from V and 8 bases from J, with 15 bases in between. The length of the CDR3 is 13 residues. TCRdb reprocessed the 5' RACE reads with MiXCR, giving one entry per CDR3 protein. Among 39,000 or so distinct CDR3 sequences listed, approximately 5.1% were seen once. This clonotype originated in a man between 18 and 35 years old in good health. The V gene is TRBV2, the J gene TRBJ1-2; D is undetermined. The material sequenced was CD4+ T cells from blood. The CDR3 here is CASSLNRVRGYTF. The CDR3 DNA reads as TGTGCCAGCAGTCTAAACCGGGTTCGGGGCTACACCTTC.